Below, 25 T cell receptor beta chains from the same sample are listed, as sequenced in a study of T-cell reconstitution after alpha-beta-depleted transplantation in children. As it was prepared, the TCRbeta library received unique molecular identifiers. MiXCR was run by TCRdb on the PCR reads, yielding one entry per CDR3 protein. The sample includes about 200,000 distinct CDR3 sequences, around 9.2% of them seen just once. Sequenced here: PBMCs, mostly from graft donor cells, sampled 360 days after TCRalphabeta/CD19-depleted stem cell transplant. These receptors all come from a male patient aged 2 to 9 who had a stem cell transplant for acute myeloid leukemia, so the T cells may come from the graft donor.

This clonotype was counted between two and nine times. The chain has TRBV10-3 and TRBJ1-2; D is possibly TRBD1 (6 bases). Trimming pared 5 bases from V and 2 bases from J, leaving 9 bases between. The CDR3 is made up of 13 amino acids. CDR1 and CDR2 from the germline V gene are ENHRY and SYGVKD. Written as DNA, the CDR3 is TGTGCCATCAGTTCCAGGGGCAACTATGGCTACACCTTC. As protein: CAISSRGNYGYTF.

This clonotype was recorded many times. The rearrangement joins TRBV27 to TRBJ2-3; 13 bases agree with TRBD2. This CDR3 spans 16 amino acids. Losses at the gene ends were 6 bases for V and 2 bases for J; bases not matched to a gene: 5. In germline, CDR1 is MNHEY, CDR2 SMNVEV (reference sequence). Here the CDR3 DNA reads TGTGCCAGCAGGGAAGGACTAGCGGGGGTCACAGATACGCAGTATTTT. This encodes CASREGLAGVTDTQYF.

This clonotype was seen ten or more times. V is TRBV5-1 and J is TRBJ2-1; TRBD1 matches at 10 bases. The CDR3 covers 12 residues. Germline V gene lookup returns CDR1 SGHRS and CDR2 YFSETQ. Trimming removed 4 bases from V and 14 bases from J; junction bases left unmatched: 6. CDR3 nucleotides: TGCGCCAGCAGCCTTGACAGGGGGCTAGAGTTCTTC. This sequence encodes CASSLDRGLEFF.

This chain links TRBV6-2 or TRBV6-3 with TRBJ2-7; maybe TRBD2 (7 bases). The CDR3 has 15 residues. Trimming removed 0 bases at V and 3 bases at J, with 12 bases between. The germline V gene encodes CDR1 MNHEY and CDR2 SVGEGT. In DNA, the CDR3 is TGTGCCAGCAGTTACTCGAAGGGGGGGAACTACGAGCAGTACTTC. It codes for CASSYSKGGNYEQYF.

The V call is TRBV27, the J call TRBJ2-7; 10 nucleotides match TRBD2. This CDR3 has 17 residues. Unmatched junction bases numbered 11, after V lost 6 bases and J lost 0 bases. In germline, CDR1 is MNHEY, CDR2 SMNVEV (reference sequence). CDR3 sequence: CASSRKVPSGGSYEQYV. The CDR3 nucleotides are TGTGCCAGCAGCCGAAAGGTCCCTAGCGGGGGCTCCTACGAGCAGTACGTC.

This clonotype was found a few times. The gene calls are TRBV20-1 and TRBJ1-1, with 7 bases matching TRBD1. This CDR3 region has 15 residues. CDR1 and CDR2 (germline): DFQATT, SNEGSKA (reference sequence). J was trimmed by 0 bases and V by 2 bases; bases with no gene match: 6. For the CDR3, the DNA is TGCAGTGCTAGAAAACCGGGACAGATGAACACTGAAGCTTTCTTT. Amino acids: CSARKPGQMNTEAFF.

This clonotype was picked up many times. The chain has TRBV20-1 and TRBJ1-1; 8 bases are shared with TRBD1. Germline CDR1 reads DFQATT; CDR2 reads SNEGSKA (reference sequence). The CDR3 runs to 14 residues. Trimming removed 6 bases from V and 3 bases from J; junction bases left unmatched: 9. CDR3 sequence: CSAADRVDDTEAFF. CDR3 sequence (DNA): TGCAGTGCCGCGGACAGGGTAGATGACACTGAAGCTTTCTTT.

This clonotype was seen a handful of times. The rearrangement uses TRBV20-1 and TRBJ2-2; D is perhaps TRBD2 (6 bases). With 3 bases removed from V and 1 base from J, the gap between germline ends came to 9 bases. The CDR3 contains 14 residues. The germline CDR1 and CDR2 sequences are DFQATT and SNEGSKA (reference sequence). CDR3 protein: CSASVGGNTGELFF. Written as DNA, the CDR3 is TGCAGTGCTAGTGTCGGGGGGAACACCGGGGAGCTGTTTTTT.

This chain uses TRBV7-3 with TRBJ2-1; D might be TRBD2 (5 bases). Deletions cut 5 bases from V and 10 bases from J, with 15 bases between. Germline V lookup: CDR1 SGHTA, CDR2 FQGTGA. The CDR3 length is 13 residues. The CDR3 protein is CASSLTNPREQFF. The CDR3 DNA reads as TGTGCCAGCAGCCTGACTAATCCTCGGGAGCAGTTCTTC. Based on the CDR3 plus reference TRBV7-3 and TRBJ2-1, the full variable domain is GAGVSQTPSNKVTEKGKYVELRCDPISGHTALYWYRQSLGQGPEFLIYFQGTGAADDSGLPNDRFFAVRPEGSVSTLKIQRTERGDSAVYLCASSLTNPREQFFGPGTRLTVL.

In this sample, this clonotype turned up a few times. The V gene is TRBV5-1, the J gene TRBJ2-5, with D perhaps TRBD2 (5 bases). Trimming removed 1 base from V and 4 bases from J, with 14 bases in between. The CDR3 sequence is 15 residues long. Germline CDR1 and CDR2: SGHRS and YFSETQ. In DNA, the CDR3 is TGCGCCAGCAGCTTGACCCCAGGTCGGGGAGAGACCCAGTACTTC. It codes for CASSLTPGRGETQYF.

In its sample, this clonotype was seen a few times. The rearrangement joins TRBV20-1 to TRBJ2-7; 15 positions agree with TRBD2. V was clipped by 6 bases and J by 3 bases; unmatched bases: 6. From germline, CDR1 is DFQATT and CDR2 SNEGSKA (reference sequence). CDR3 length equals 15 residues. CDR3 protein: CSAPGLAGGIYEQYF. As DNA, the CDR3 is TGCAGTGCCCCGGGACTAGCGGGAGGTATCTACGAGCAGTACTTC.

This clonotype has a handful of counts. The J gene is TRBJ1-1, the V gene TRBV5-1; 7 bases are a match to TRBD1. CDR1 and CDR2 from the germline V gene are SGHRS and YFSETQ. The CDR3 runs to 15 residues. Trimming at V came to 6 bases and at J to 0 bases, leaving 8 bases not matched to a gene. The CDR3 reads CASTEGTAMNTEAFF. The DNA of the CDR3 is TGCGCCAGCACCGAAGGGACAGCCATGAACACTGAAGCTTTCTTT.

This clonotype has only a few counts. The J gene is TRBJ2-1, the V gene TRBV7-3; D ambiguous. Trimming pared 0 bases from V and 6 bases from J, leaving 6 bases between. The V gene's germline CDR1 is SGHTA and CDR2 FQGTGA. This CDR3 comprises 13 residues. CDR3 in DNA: TGTGCCAGCAGCTTAACCGAGGTCAATGAGCAGTTCTTC. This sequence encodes CASSLTEVNEQFF.

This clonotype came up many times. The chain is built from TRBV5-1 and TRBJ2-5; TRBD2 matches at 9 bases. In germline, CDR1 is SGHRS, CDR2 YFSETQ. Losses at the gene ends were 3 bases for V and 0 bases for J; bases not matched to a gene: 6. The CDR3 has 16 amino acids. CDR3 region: CASSSSRGGHQETQYF. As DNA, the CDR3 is TGCGCCAGCAGCTCCTCGCGGGGGGGTCACCAAGAGACCCAGTACTTC.

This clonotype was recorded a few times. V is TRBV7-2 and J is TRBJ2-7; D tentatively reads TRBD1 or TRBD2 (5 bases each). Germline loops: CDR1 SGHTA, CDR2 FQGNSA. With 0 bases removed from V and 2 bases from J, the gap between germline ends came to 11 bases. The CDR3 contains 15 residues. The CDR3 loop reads CASSLAWDLTYEQYF. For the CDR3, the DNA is TGTGCCAGCAGCTTAGCTTGGGACCTAACCTACGAGCAGTACTTC.

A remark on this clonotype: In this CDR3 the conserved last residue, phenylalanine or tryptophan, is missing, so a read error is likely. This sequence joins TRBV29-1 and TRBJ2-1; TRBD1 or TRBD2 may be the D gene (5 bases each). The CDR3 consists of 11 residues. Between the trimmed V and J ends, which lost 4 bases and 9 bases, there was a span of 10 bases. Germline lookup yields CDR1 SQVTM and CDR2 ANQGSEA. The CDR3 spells CSVAWDGEQFC. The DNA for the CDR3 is TGCAGCGTTGCATGGGACGGTGAGCAGTTCTGC.

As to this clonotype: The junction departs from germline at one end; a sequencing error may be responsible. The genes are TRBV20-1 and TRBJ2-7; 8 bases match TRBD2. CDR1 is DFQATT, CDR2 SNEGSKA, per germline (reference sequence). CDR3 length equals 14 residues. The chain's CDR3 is CCASATSASYEQYF. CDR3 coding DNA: TGCTGTGCATCGGCGACTAGCGCATCCTACGAGCAGTACTTC.

Here the CDR3 reads CASSLAQGGNTIYF. The CDR3 DNA is TGTGCCAGCAGTTTAGCGCAGGGGGGAAACACCATATATTTT. The chain couples TRBV12-3 or TRBV12-4 to TRBJ1-3; D may be TRBD1 (6 bases). This CDR3 region has 14 residues. V was trimmed by 0 bases and J by 4 bases, leaving 7 bases between them.

CDR3 bases: TGTGCCAGCAGTTTCGTTCCTCAAGAGACCCAGTACTTC. This codes for CASSFVPQETQYF. J is TRBJ2-5 and V is TRBV12-3 or TRBV12-4, with D hard to call. Trimming cost V 3 bases and J 2 bases, with 7 bases left between them. The CDR3 contains 13 residues.

CDR3 residues: CASILYGGGETQYF. In DNA, the CDR3 is TGTGCCAGCATTCTGTATGGGGGGGGGGAGACCCAGTACTTC. J is TRBJ2-5 and V is TRBV12-3 or TRBV12-4; TRBD2 matches 7 bases. There are 14 residues in the CDR3. The junction had 10 bases not matched to a gene; V was cut back by 7 bases and J by 5 bases.

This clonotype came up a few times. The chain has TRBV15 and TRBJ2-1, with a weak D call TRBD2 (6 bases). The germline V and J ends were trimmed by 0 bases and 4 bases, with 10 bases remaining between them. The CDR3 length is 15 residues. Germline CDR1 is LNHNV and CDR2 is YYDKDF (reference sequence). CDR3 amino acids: CATSRDGLAYNEQFF. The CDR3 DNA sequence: TGTGCCACCAGCAGAGATGGGCTAGCGTACAATGAGCAGTTCTTC.

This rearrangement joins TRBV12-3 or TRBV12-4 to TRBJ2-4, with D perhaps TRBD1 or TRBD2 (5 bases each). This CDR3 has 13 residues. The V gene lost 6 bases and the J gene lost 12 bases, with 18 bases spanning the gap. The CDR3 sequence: CASSILGVGTQYF. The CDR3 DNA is TGTGCCAGCAGCATACTAGGGGTGGGAACTCAGTACTTC.

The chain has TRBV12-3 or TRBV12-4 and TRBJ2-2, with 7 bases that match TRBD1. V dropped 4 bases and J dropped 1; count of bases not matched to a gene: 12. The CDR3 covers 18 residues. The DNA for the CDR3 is TGTGCCAGCAGTTGGGGGACAGCTCAACTTCAGAACACCGGGGAGCTGTTTTTT. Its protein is CASSWGTAQLQNTGELFF.

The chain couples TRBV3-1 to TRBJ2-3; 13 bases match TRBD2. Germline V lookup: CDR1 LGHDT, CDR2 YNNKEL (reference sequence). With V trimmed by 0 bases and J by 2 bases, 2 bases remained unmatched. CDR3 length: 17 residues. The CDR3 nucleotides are TGTGCCAGCAGCCAAGAGGGACTAGCGGGGTACACAGATACGCAGTATTTT. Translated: CASSQEGLAGYTDTQYF.

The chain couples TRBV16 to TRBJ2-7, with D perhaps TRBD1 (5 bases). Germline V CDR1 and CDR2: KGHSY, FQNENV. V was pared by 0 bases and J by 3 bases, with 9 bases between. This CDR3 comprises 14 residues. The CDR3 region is CASSQSPQDYEQYF. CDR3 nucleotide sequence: TGTGCCAGCAGCCAATCACCACAGGACTACGAGCAGTACTTC. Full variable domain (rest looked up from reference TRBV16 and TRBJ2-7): GEEVAQTPKHLVRGEGQKAKLYCAPIKGHSYVFWYQQVLKNEFKFLISFQNENVFDETGMPKERFSAKCLPNSPCSLEIQATKLEDSAVYFCASSQSPQDYEQYFGPGTRLTVT.